Given below is one TCR beta chain in context. As yet, its antigen is unknown. V shed 3 bases and J shed 3 bases, with 13 bases lying between them. CDR3 size: 14 residues. Germline loops: CDR1 SGHRS, CDR2 YFSETQ. This entry is derived from a study of Graves' ophthalmopathy and Graves' hyperthyroidism. General study findings and limits: The study's model predicted ophthalmopathy progression at about 71% sensitivity and 72% to 75% specificity.

The sequenced template was RNA, covering the TCR beta CDR3 region. HTBI primers were used in a first-round RT-PCR, which preceded a second-round multiplex PCR. Using its own MiXCR run on the multiplex PCR reads, TCRdb lists one record per CDR3 protein. This table has 450,000 to 600,000 distinct CDR3 sequences, under 40% appearing once. The TCR comes from an adult man with Graves' hyperthyroidism. The chain links TRBV5-1 to TRBJ2-7, with a weak D call TRBD1 (6 bases). Sequenced sample: peripheral blood or thyroid tissue (not recorded which). CDR3 DNA sequence: TGCGCCAGCAGCTGGGGGACATTAGGCTACGAGCAGTACTTC. This sequence encodes CASSWGTLGYEQYF.